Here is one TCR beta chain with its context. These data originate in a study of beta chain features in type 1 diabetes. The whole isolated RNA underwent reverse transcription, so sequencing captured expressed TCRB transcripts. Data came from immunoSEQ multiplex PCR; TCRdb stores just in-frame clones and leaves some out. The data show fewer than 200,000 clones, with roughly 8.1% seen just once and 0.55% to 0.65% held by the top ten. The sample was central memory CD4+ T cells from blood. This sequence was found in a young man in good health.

The CDR3 DNA is TGTGCCAGCAGCTTCGACACTAACACCGGGGAGCTGTTTTTT. Translating it yields CASSFDTNTGELFF. The chain links TRBV7-2 to TRBJ2-2, with D unresolved. V lost 3 bases to trimming and J lost 2 bases, with 7 bases between them. Germline V CDR1 and CDR2: SGHTA, FQGNSA. This CDR3 comprises 14 residues.